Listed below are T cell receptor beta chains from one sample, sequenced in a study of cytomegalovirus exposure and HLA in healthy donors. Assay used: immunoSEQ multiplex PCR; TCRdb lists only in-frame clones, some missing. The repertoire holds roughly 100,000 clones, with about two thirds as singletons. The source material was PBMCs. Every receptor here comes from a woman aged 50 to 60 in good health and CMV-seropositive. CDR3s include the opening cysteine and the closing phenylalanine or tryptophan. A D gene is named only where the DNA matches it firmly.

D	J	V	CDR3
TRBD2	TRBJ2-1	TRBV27	CASSLASGGTGNEQFF
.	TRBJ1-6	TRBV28	CASSSPGRGNSPLHF
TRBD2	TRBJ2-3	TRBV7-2	CASSPSGSTDTQYF
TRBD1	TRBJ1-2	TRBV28	CASSFARGLGYTF
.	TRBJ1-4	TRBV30	CAWSAGGEKLFF
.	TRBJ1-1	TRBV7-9	CASSLHGEAFF
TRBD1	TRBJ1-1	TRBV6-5	CASSYQGAENTEAFF
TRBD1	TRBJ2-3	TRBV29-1	CSAEGQGGDTQYF
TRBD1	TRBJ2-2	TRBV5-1	CASSLIETGAGELFF
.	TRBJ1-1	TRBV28	CASSFRSGNTEAFF
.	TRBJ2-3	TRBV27	CASRFQGLNTDTQYF
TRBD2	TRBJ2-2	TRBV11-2	CASSQTTSGGIGELFF
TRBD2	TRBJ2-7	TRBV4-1	CASSQDVTGLGKF
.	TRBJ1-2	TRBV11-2	CASSLGIGGVNGYTF
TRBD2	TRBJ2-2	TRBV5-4	CASSKGLAGENTGELFF
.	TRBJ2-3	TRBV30	CAWTSGTDTQYF
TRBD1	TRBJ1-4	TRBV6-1	CASSEWTGGNEKLFF
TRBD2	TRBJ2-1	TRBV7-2	CASSRDSGLAGGDEQFF
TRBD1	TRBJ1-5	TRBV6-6	CASSSPGQGQPQHF
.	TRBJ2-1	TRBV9	CASSVNQGFYEQFF
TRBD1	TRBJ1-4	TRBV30	CAYKTGAREKLFF
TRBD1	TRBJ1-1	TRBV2	CASIGQGATEAFF
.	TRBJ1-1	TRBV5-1	CASSLRGVDTEAFF
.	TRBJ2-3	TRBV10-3	CAIKGESTDTQYF
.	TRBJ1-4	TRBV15	CATSREQGSTNEKLFF
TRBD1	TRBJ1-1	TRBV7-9	CSSSLSRWGLQGVETEAFF
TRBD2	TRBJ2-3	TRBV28	CASSLTGGTDTQYF
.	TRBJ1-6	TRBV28	CASSQRVNSPLHF
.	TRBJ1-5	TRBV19	CASSSYNQPQHF
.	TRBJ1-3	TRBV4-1	CASSPGQNEDTIYF
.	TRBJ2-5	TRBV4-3	CASSQDLGGVAETQYF
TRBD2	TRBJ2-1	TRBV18	CASSQQAGGLSYNEQFF
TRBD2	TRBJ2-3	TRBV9	CASSVGIGEGADTQYF
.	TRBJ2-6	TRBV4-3	CASSQDWLWVDTSGANVLTF
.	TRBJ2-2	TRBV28	CASSTTDSNTGELFF
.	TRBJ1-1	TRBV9	CASSVSWNTEAFF
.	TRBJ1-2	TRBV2	CASSSNYGYTF
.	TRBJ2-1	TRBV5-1	CASSLLDQGSVEQFF
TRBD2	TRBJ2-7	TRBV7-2	CASSRREGNYEQYF
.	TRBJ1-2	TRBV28	CASTTGSYGYTF
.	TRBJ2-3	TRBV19	CASSIGGVSTDTQYF
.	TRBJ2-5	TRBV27	CASSLYSQGETQYF
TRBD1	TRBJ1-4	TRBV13	CASSLGSSGTGAGKLFF
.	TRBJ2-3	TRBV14	CASSQEGRGAYTDTQYF
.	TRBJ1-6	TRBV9	CASSVGSRSSPLHF
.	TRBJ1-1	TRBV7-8	CASSFPTGWGMNTEAFF
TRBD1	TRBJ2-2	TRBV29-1	CSVTGSTGELFF
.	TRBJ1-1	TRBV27	CASSLDKRTEAFF
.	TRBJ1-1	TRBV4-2	CASSPFGGADTEAFF
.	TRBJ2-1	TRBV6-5	CASTGSFQRNEQFF